Following are 24 T cell receptor beta chains from one sample sequenced in a study of cytomegalovirus exposure and HLA in healthy donors (dated by TCRdb to 2015 to 2018). Library construction relied on the immunoSEQ multiplex PCR assay. The multiplex PCR relied on a mix of 60 forward primers for TCR Vbeta segments and 13 reverse primers for TCR Jbeta segments. The clones in this table, taken by TCRdb from immuneACCESS, are in-frame only. Not every clone is retained; where verified, under half of the shortfall comes from an unresolved V gene, and the cause of the rest is unknown. The sample table records 130,000 to 150,000 clones; about three quarters of these occur just once. Of the sample, about an eighth is held by the ten largest clones. The source material was PBMCs. These receptor sequences come from a man aged 35 to 55 in good health and CMV-seropositive.

The chain has TRBV7-2 and TRBJ2-7, with TRBD2 matching over 9 bases. Germline V CDR1 and CDR2: SGHTA, FQGNSA. Losses at the gene ends were 0 bases for V and 11 bases for J; bases not matched to a gene: 5. CDR3 length equals 13 residues. CDR3 loop: CASSLADSGRKYF. Here the CDR3 DNA reads TGTGCCAGCAGCTTAGCGGATAGCGGGAGAAAGTACTTC.

The chain recombines TRBV18 with TRBJ2-5, with D possibly being TRBD2 (5 bases). The ends were cut back, 6 bases at V and 5 bases at J, with 16 bases in the middle. From germline, CDR1 is KGHSH and CDR2 LQKENI. The CDR3 consists of 14 residues. This chain's CDR3 is CASSPREGVETQYF. The CDR3, as DNA: TGTGCCAGCTCGCCCCGAGAGGGAGTGGAGACCCAGTACTTC.

This rearrangement joins TRBV5-6 to TRBJ1-2; perhaps TRBD1 as D (6 bases). This CDR3 comprises 15 residues. Germline CDR1 and CDR2: SGHDT and YYEEEE. V shed 2 bases and J shed 1 base, with 12 bases lying between them. The CDR3, as DNA: TGTGCCAGCAGCTTCCTCTTGGACAGTAACTATGGCTACACCTTC. Amino acid sequence: CASSFLLDSNYGYTF.

The V gene is TRBV5-6, the J gene TRBJ2-6, with D hard to call. The V end lost 4 bases, the J end lost 0 bases, and 14 bases lay between the germline ends. The CDR3 covers 17 residues. Germline CDR1 and CDR2: SGHDT and YYEEEE. The CDR3 sequence is CASSPVMYNSGANVLTF. CDR3 in DNA: TGTGCCAGCAGCCCCGTCATGTACAACTCTGGGGCCAACGTCCTGACTTTC.

V usage is TRBV7-2 and J usage is TRBJ2-3; the D is unclear. This CDR3 contains 15 residues. Trimming shortened V by 1 base and J by 4 bases, and 12 bases separated the two germline ends. Germline CDR1 SGHTA, CDR2 FQGNSA. CDR3 sequence reads: CASSLGVLVPDTQYF. The CDR3 DNA is TGTGCCAGCAGCTTAGGTGTTTTAGTCCCAGATACGCAGTATTTT. The variable domain in full, with the rest retrieved from reference TRBV7-2 and TRBJ2-3, is GAGVSQSPSNKVTEKGKDVELRCDPISGHTALYWYRQSLGQGLEFLIYFQGNSAPDKSGLPSDRFSAERTGGSVSTLTIQRTQQEDSAVYLCASSLGVLVPDTQYFGPGTRLTVL.

This rearrangement joins TRBV29-1 to TRBJ2-3; unclear D gene. Germline CDR1 and CDR2: SQVTM and ANQGSEA. Between the trimmed V and J ends, which lost 5 bases and 10 bases, there was a span of 16 bases. The CDR3 is made up of 12 amino acids. The CDR3 sequence is CSVLSLGKAQYF. CDR3 nucleotide sequence: TGCAGCGTTCTTTCTTTGGGCAAGGCGCAGTATTTT.

The chain has TRBV2 and TRBJ2-7; D is unclear. This CDR3 has 10 amino acids. Germline lookup yields CDR1 SNHLY and CDR2 FYNNEI. V lost 8 bases to trimming and J lost 6 bases, with 8 bases between them. The CDR3 nucleotides read TGTGCCAGCCGGGTGCGCGAGCAGTACTTC. Its protein is CASRVREQYF.

This clone occurred a few times. This chain connects TRBV2 to TRBJ2-1, with D hard to call. This CDR3 region has 14 residues. Between the trimmed V and J ends, which lost 9 bases and 4 bases, there was a span of 16 bases. Germline V gives CDR1 SNHLY, CDR2 FYNNEI. CDR3 coding DNA: TGTGCCAGTTGCCGAGGCAATCCATACAATGAGCAGTTCTTC. Amino acids: CASCRGNPYNEQFF.

Note on this clone: A junction end diverges from the germline sequence, so it may reflect a read error. The chain recombines TRBV7-9 with TRBJ1-2, with D perhaps matching TRBD1 (5 bases). The CDR3 is made up of 11 amino acids. The germline gives CDR1 SEHNR, CDR2 FQNEAQ (reference sequence). CDR3 residues: CSSAGGGGYTF. Here the CDR3 DNA reads TGTTCCAGCGCTGGGGGAGGAGGCTACACCTTC.

CDR3: CANDREVYEQYF. The CDR3 bases are TGTGCCAACGACAGGGAAGTGTACGAGCAGTACTTC. The V and J genes are TRBV27 and TRBJ2-7; 7 bases fit TRBD1. From germline, CDR1 is MNHEY and CDR2 SMNVEV (reference sequence). The CDR3 is made up of 12 amino acids. V was pared by 10 bases and J by 4 bases, with 7 bases of the junction left unmatched.

This chain links TRBV25-1 with TRBJ1-2; tentative D call: TRBD1 (5 bases). The CDR3 contains 11 residues. CDR1 is MGHDK and CDR2 is SYGVNS in the germline V gene. V lost 3 bases, J lost 7 bases, and 6 bases lay in between. This chain's CDR3 is CASSDGGGYTF. The DNA for the CDR3 is TGTGCCAGCAGTGACGGGGGTGGCTACACCTTC.

The chain joins TRBV18 to TRBJ2-1; 10 bases map to TRBD1. The CDR3 totals 17 residues. Trimming removed 2 bases from V and 7 bases from J; junction bases left unmatched: 11. CDR1 and CDR2 from the germline V gene are KGHSH and LQKENI. The CDR3 DNA reads TGTGCCAGCTCACCAACCATGACAGGGGGCATTAAGAATGAGCAGTTCTTC. It specifies CASSPTMTGGIKNEQFF.

The chain links TRBV29-1 to TRBJ2-7; 7 bases align to TRBD2. The V gene's germline CDR1 is SQVTM and CDR2 ANQGSEA. Unmatched junction bases numbered 6, after V lost 4 bases and J lost 3 bases. CDR3 length: 13 amino acids. CDR3 amino acids: CSVGTSEDYEQYF. The CDR3 DNA follows: TGCAGCGTTGGCACTAGCGAGGACTACGAGCAGTACTTC.

This clone came up once. The chain carries TRBV5-1 and TRBJ2-2; 13 bases fit TRBD2. The CDR3 contains 17 residues. Per the germline V gene, CDR1 is SGHRS and CDR2 is YFSETQ. With 1 base clipped from V and 3 bases from J, the junction kept 3 bases outside the gene matches. The chain's CDR3 is CASSLRTSGRYTGELFF. The CDR3 DNA is TGCGCCAGCAGCTTGCGGACTAGCGGGAGATACACCGGGGAGCTGTTTTTT.

The V and J genes are TRBV12-5 and TRBJ1-2; perhaps TRBD1 as D (5 bases). V was pared by 2 bases and J by 0 bases, with 16 bases between. This CDR3 comprises 17 residues. Germline loops: CDR1 LGHNT, CDR2 FRNRAP. The chain's CDR3 is CASGLSGLLTPNYGYTF. The CDR3 DNA reads as TGTGCTAGTGGTTTGTCGGGACTCCTGACCCCTAACTATGGCTACACCTTC.

The chain couples TRBV9 to TRBJ2-1; maybe TRBD2 (6 bases). CDR3 length: 15 residues. V was shortened by 2 bases and J by 3 bases, with 12 bases between the two germline ends. The germline CDR1 and CDR2 sequences are SGDLS and YYNGEE. The CDR3 bases are TGTGCCAGCAGCGTTGGGGGGAGAAACTACAATGAGCAGTTCTTC. This sequence encodes CASSVGGRNYNEQFF.

This chain joins TRBV7-2 and TRBJ1-5; 9 bases are shared with TRBD1. In germline, CDR1 is SGHTA, CDR2 FQGNSA. The junction had 4 bases not matched to a gene; V was cut back by 4 bases and J by 6 bases. The CDR3 loop spans 14 amino acids. The CDR3 nucleotides are TGTGCCAGCAGCTCAACAGGGGGCTTTCAGCCCCAGCATTTT. This codes for CASSSTGGFQPQHF.

This rearrangement joins TRBV7-2 to TRBJ2-5; D uncertain. Deletions cut 5 bases from V and 4 bases from J, with 5 bases between. The CDR3 runs 11 residues. CDR1 SGHTA and CDR2 FQGNSA come from the germline V gene. The CDR3 protein is CASSAGETQYF. The CDR3 bases are TGTGCCAGCAGCGCCGGAGAGACCCAGTACTTC.

V usage is TRBV7-8 and J usage is TRBJ2-3, with D possibly matching TRBD2 (6 bases). V was pared by 1 base and J by 7 bases, with 12 bases between. This CDR3 has 14 amino acids. From germline, CDR1 is SGHVS and CDR2 FQNEAQ. The CDR3 loop is CASSLGGRTNTQYF. DNA for the CDR3: TGTGCCAGCAGCTTAGGGGGGAGGACCAATACGCAGTATTTT.

V is TRBV2 and J is TRBJ2-2; possibly TRBD2 for D (6 bases). The germline CDR1 and CDR2 sequences are SNHLY and FYNNEI. Trimming removed 8 bases from V and 4 bases from J, with 14 bases in between. The CDR3 runs to 14 residues. The CDR3 nucleotides read TGTGCCAGCGGGGGGTTAGTCCTCACCGGGGAGCTGTTTTTT. Translation gives CASGGLVLTGELFF.

The chain links TRBV10-3 to TRBJ2-1; no clear D. The germline V gene has CDR1 ENHRY and CDR2 SYGVKD. The CDR3 is 13 residues long. V shed 0 bases and J shed 7 bases, with 7 bases lying between them. The DNA of the CDR3 is TGTGCCATCAGTGAGTCGCGCAGGAATGAGCAGTTCTTC. As protein: CAISESRRNEQFF.

The CDR3 loop reads CANTALMGAFF. The CDR3 DNA sequence: TGTGCAAACACAGCCCTTATGGGAGCTTTCTTT. The V call is TRBV6-1, the J call TRBJ1-1; D unresolved. Germline CDR1 and CDR2: MNHNS and SASEGT. This CDR3 is built from 11 residues.

The rearrangement uses TRBV28 and TRBJ2-7; 7 bases map to TRBD1. The CDR3 spans 15 residues. Trimming removed 2 bases from V and 0 bases from J; junction bases left unmatched: 4. Germline V gives CDR1 MDHEN, CDR2 SYDVKM. This CDR3 is CASSLSRGTSYEQYF. For the CDR3, the DNA is TGTGCCAGCAGTTTAAGCAGGGGGACCTCCTACGAGCAGTACTTC.

This clone was seen just once. The rearrangement links TRBV5-1 to TRBJ2-7, with 7 bases lining up with TRBD2. The CDR3 totals 16 residues. Germline V lookup: CDR1 SGHRS, CDR2 YFSETQ. J gave up 2 bases and V 0 bases, and 8 bases lay outside the gene matches. The chain's CDR3 is CASSLVGGRTAYEQYF. The CDR3 DNA is TGCGCCAGCAGCTTGGTTGGCGGGAGAACGGCCTACGAGCAGTACTTC.